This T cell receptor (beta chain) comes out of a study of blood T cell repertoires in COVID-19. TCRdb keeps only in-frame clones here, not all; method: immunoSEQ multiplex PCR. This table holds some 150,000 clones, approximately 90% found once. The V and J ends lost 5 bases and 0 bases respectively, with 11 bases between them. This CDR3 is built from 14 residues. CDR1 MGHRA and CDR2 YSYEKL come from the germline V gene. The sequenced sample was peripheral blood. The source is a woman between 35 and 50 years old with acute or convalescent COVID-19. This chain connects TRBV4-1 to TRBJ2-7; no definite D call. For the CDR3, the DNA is TGCGCCAGCAGCTCGCTGAGAAGCTCCTACGAGCAGTACTTC. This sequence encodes CASSSLRSSYEQYF.